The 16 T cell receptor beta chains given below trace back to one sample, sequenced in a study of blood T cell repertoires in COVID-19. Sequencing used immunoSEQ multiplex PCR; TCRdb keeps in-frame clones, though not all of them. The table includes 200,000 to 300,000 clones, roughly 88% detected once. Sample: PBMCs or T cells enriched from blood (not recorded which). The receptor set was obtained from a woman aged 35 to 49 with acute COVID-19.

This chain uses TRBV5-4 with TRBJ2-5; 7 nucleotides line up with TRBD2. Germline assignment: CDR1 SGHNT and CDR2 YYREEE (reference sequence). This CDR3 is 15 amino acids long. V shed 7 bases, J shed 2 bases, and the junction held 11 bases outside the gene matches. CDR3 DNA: TGTGCCAGCGCCTACGGGGGGACCTTACAAGAGACCCAGTACTTC. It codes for CASAYGGTLQETQYF.

The CDR3 DNA sequence: TGTGCCAGCAGCGTAGGGGGGCGGGTTGGAAACACCATATATTTT. Protein: CASSVGGRVGNTIYF. The chain joins TRBV9 to TRBJ1-3; D is perhaps TRBD1 (6 bases). There are 15 residues in the CDR3. Germline V gene sequence: CDR1 SGDLS, CDR2 YYNGEE. V was pared by 0 bases and J by 3 bases, with 10 bases between.

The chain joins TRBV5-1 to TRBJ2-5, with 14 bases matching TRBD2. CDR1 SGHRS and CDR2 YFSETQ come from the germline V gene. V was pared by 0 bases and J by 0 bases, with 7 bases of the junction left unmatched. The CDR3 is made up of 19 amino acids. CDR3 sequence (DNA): TGCGCCAGCAGCTTGGCGGGACTAGCGGGAGTTGGGAACCAAGAGACCCAGTACTTC. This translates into CASSLAGLAGVGNQETQYF.

The CDR3: CASSGHSGNTIYF. The DNA of the CDR3 is TGTGCCAGCAGCGGACATTCTGGAAACACCATATATTTT. The J gene is TRBJ1-3, the V gene TRBV12-3 or TRBV12-4; D perhaps matches TRBD1 (5 bases). Trimming removed 6 bases from V and 1 base from J, with 7 bases in between. The CDR3 has 13 amino acids.

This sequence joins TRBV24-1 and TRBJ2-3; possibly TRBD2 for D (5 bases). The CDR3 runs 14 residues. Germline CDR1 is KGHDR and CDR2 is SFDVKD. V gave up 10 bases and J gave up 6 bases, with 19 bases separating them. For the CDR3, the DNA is TGTGCCACAGGTCAGAAGGGAGATTCGGATACGCAGTATTTT. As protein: CATGQKGDSDTQYF.

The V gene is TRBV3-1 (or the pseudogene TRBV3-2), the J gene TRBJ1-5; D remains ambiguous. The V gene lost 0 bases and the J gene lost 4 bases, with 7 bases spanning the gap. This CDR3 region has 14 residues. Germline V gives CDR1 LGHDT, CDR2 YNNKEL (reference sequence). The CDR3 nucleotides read TGTGCCAGCAGCCAAGATTCCGGGAATCAGCCCCAGCATTTT. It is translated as CASSQDSGNQPQHF.

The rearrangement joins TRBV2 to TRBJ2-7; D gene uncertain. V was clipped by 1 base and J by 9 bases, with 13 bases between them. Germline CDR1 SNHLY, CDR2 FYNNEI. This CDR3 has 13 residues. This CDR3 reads CASSEGAGVAQYV. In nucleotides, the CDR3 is TGTGCCAGCAGTGAAGGGGCAGGCGTCGCGCAGTACGTC.

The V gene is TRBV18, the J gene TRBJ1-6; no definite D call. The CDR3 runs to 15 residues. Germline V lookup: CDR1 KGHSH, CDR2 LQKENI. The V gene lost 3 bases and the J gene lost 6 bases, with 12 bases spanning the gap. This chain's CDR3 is CASSPLEGTNSPLHF. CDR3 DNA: TGTGCCAGCTCACCGTTAGAGGGTACTAATTCACCCCTCCACTTT.

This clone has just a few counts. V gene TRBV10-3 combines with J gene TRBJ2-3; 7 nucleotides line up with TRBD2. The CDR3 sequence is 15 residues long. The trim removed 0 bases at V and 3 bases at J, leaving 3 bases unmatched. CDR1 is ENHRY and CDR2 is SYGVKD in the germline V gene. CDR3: CAISESGGGTDTQYF. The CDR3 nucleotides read TGTGCCATCAGTGAGTCCGGGGGAGGGACAGATACGCAGTATTTT.

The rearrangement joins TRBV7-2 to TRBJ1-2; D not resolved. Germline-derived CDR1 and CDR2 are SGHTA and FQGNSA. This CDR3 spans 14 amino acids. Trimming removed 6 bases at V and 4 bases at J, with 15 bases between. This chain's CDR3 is CASSPAGYLYGYTF. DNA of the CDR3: TGTGCCAGCAGTCCGGCCGGGTACCTCTATGGCTACACCTTC.

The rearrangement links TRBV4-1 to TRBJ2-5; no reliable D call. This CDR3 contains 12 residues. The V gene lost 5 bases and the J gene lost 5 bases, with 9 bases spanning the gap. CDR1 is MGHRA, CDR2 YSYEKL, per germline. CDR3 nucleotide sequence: TGCGCCAGCAGCTCACTATGGGAGACCCAGTACTTC. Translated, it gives CASSSLWETQYF.

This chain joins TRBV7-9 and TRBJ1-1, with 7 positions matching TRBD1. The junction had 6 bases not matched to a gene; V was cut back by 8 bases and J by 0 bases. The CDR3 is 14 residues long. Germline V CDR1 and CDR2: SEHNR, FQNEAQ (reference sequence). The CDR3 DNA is TGTGCCAGCTGGGACAGTAACATGAACACTGAAGCTTTCTTT. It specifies CASWDSNMNTEAFF.

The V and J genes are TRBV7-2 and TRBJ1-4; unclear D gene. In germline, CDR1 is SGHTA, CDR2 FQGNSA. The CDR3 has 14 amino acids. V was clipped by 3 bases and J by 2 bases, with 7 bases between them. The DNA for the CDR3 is TGTGCCAGCAGCTTCTTTCCTACTAATGAAAAACTGTTTTTT. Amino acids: CASSFFPTNEKLFF.

This CDR3 is CASGGQGASQPQHF. In DNA form, the CDR3 reads TGTGCCAGCGGCGGACAGGGGGCATCCCAGCCCCAGCATTTT. The chain is built from TRBV7-9 and TRBJ1-5; TRBD1 matches at 11 bases. Per the germline V gene, CDR1 is SEHNR and CDR2 is FQNEAQ (reference sequence). J was trimmed by 7 bases and V by 8 bases; bases with no gene match: 7. The CDR3 sequence is 14 residues long.

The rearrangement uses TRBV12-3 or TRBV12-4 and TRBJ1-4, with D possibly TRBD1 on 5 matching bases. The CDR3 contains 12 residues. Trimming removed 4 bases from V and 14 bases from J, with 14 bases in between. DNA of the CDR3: TGTGCCAGCAGTTCCGGATCCTGGGGCCTGTTTTTT. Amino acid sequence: CASSSGSWGLFF.

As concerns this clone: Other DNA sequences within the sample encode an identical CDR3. This CDR3 is CASSPRQGHYGYTF. CDR3 sequence (DNA): TGCGCCAGCAGCCCCAGACAGGGCCACTATGGCTACACCTTC. The V and J genes are TRBV5-1 and TRBJ1-2; TRBD1 aligns across 7 bases. The germline CDR1 and CDR2 sequences are SGHRS and YFSETQ. V was pared by 4 bases and J by 3 bases, with 6 bases of the junction left unmatched. The CDR3 contains 14 residues.